This is a list of T cell receptor beta chains from one sample in a study of cytotoxic CD8 clonotypes in ibrutinib-treated CLL. TCRdb keeps only in-frame clones here, not all; method: immunoSEQ multiplex PCR. In the table there are about 63,000 clones, roughly 50% of which are singletons. Sequencing was performed on PBMCs, taken after 12 months of ibrutinib treatment. The receptor source for this set is a human donor with chronic lymphocytic leukemia. Each CDR3 is given with its conserved first and last residue. The D gene is left open where the match is weak. Expanded clones get a size class; other rows say once, few or many, or leave the size out.

v_call	j_call	clone_size	d_call	cdr3_nt	cdr3_aa
TRBV4-1	TRBJ2-1	NA	TRBD2	TGCGCCAGCAGCCACCCCGGACTAGGATCCTACAATGAGCAGTTCTTC	CASSHPGLGSYNEQFF
TRBV6-1	TRBJ1-2	NA	NA	TGTGCCAGCAGTGAAACCAGGGTATACTATGGCTACACCTTC	CASSETRVYYGYTF
TRBV5-4	TRBJ1-2	once	NA	TGTGCCAGCAGCCCACAGGGTGTGAATGGCTACACCTTC	CASSPQGVNGYTF
TRBV13	TRBJ2-7	NA	NA	TGTGCCAGCAGCTCCCGGGACACAAACTACGAGCAGTACTTC	CASSSRDTNYEQYF
TRBV19	TRBJ1-5	NA	TRBD1	TGTGCCAGTAGTATAGATCGAGGGACAGCCTTGGGGCAGCCCCAGCATTTT	CASSIDRGTALGQPQHF
TRBV6-6	TRBJ2-7	NA	NA	TGTGCCAGCAGCATACTAGCCAACTCCTACGAGCAGTACTTC	CASSILANSYEQYF
TRBV19	TRBJ1-2	NA	TRBD1	TGTGCCAGTAGTCCAACAGGGGGGTATGGCTACACCTTC	CASSPTGGYGYTF
TRBV9	TRBJ2-1	NA	NA	TGTGCCAGCAGCCCTCGGGTGGGGCGGGTAGACAATGAGCAGTTCTTC	CASSPRVGRVDNEQFF
TRBV5-4	TRBJ2-5	NA	NA	TGTGCCAGCAGAGGGGCCTGGGATGGTGAGACCCAGTACTTC	CASRGAWDGETQYF
TRBV4-1	TRBJ2-4	NA	TRBD1	TGCGCCAGCAGCTTCATGACAGGGGCCAAAAACATTCAGTACTTC	CASSFMTGAKNIQYF
TRBV30	TRBJ1-6	NA	NA	TGTGCCTGGAGTGCGCTCAGCTCCTATAATTCACCCCTCCACTTT	CAWSALSSYNSPLHF